The 27 T cell receptor beta chains given below trace back to one sample, sequenced in a study of blood T cells in healthy people across ages. With a J-beta primer mix and a sample-barcoded 5' primer, a second PCR ran about 7 to 12 cycles. TCRdb recomputed calls from the 5' RACE reads with MiXCR, one row per CDR3 protein. Of hundreds of thousands of distinct CDR3 sequences in the sample, 56% were seen once. Input material: blood. These receptors came from a man aged 35 to 55 in good health.

This clonotype was seen more than once but under ten times. This rearrangement joins TRBV20-1 to TRBJ1-2; no firm D call. The CDR3 sequence is 14 residues long. Trimming took 3 bases from V and 2 from J, leaving 13 bases between them. Germline V gene sequence: CDR1 DFQATT, CDR2 SNEGSKA (reference sequence). Here the CDR3 DNA reads TGCAGTGCTAGCTCGGGAAGCCTCAACTATGGCTACACCTTC. The encoded protein is CSASSGSLNYGYTF.

CDR3 loop: CASSSQLAGGYNEQFF. The CDR3 bases are TGTGCCAGCAGCTCCCAACTAGCGGGGGGCTACAATGAGCAGTTCTTC. The J gene is TRBJ2-1, the V gene TRBV7-9; TRBD2 matches 12 bases. The CDR3 is 16 residues long. Germline CDR1 and CDR2: SEHNR and FQNEAQ (reference sequence). Trimming cost V 4 bases and J 3 bases; bases outside gene matches: 4.

The V gene is TRBV12-3 or TRBV12-4, the J gene TRBJ2-5; 8 nucleotides line up with TRBD2. The length of the CDR3 is 17 residues. The ends lost 3 bases at V and 11 bases at J; junction bases unmatched: 20. CDR3 loop: CASSFPTRGGRNNEQYF. In DNA form, the CDR3 reads TGTGCCAGCAGTTTCCCTACCCGGGGGGGGAGAAACAATGAGCAGTACTTC.

This clonotype turned up a few times. The chain employs TRBV18 and TRBJ2-6; 7 bases match TRBD1. The CDR3 length is 18 residues. J lost 4 bases, V lost 0 bases, and 9 bases had no gene match. Germline values: CDR1 KGHSH, CDR2 LQKENI. CDR3 protein: CASSPPTKGAPGANVLTF. CDR3 nucleotides: TGTGCCAGCTCACCACCTACAAAGGGGGCGCCGGGGGCCAACGTCCTGACTTTC.

This clonotype was seen more than once but under ten times. The rearrangement links TRBV20-1 to TRBJ2-5, with 12 bases identical to TRBD2. Germline CDR1 and CDR2: DFQATT and SNEGSKA (reference sequence). CDR3 length equals 17 residues. V shed 0 bases and J 5 bases; nucleotides not matched to a gene: 10. As DNA, the CDR3 is TGCAGTGCTAGAGATGGACTAGCGGGGTCTGTCTTCGAGACCCAGTACTTC. Its translation: CSARDGLAGSVFETQYF.

This clonotype occurred a few times. The V call is TRBV20-1, the J call TRBJ2-3, with 9 bases lining up with TRBD2. The CDR3 runs to 15 residues. The germline CDR1 and CDR2 sequences are DFQATT and SNEGSKA (reference sequence). V lost 4 bases to trimming and J lost 6 bases; unmatched junction nucleotides: 11. The CDR3 here is CSAILGGLAGDTQYF. The CDR3 bases are TGCAGTGCTATCTTAGGAGGGCTAGCGGGGGATACGCAGTATTTT.

This chain joins TRBV15 and TRBJ1-5, with 8 bases identical to TRBD1. This CDR3 comprises 12 residues. Germline CDR1 LNHNV, CDR2 YYDKDF (reference sequence). J lost 5 bases, V lost 9 bases, and 3 bases had no gene match. The CDR3 region has the DNA TGTGCCACAGGACAGGGATATCAGCCCCAGCATTTT. Translation gives CATGQGYQPQHF.

This clonotype was recorded a few times. The chain couples TRBV10-3 to TRBJ1-2; D might be TRBD1 (6 bases). Germline CDR1 reads ENHRY; CDR2 reads SYGVKD. Between the trimmed V and J ends, which lost 5 bases and 1 base, there was a span of 11 bases. The CDR3 runs to 14 residues. This CDR3 reads CAISPRQDNYGYTF. Here the CDR3 DNA reads TGTGCCATCAGTCCCCGACAGGATAACTATGGCTACACCTTC.

The V gene is TRBV5-1, the J gene TRBJ2-6; D possibly matches TRBD1 or TRBD2 (5 bases each). V was trimmed by 3 bases and J by 4 bases, leaving 11 bases between them. The CDR3 loop spans 15 amino acids. Germline-derived CDR1 and CDR2 are SGHRS and YFSETQ. The CDR3 sequence: CASSSDGAGANVLTF. CDR3 in DNA: TGCGCCAGCAGCTCAGACGGGGCCGGGGCCAACGTCCTGACTTTC.

The chain joins TRBV3-1 to TRBJ1-1; a weak D match, TRBD1 (5 bases). Trimming pared 4 bases from V and 1 base from J, leaving 10 bases between. From germline, CDR1 is LGHDT and CDR2 YNNKEL (reference sequence). The CDR3 length is 14 residues. CDR3 sequence reads: CASSRLDRNTEAFF. The CDR3 DNA reads as TGTGCCAGCAGCCGCTTAGACAGGAACACTGAAGCTTTCTTT.

This chain links TRBV20-1 with TRBJ2-1, with 9 nucleotides matching TRBD2. This CDR3 region has 15 residues. Germline V CDR1 and CDR2: DFQATT, SNEGSKA (reference sequence). Germline trimming cut 1 base from V and 3 bases from J; bases unmatched to any gene: 4. The CDR3 protein is CSARAIAGVYNEQFF. As DNA, the CDR3 is TGCAGTGCTAGAGCAATAGCGGGAGTCTACAATGAGCAGTTCTTC.

The chain carries TRBV9 and TRBJ2-1; 13 positions agree with TRBD2. The J call may not be correct, given that the DNA end is closer to TRBJ2-7. The germline gives CDR1 SGDLS, CDR2 YYNGEE. The CDR3 is 14 amino acids. CDR3 nucleotides: TGTGCCAGCACCGGGACTAGCGGGGACAATGAGCAGTACTTC. This translates into CASTGTSGDNEQYF.

CDR3 region: CASSFETGGLNSPLHF. CDR3 DNA sequence: TGCGCCAGCAGCTTCGAGACAGGGGGATTAAATTCACCCCTCCACTTT. The chain joins TRBV5-1 to TRBJ1-6, with 9 bases aligning to TRBD1. Losses at the gene ends were 2 bases for V and 7 bases for J; bases not matched to a gene: 7. CDR3 length: 16 residues. Germline CDR1 SGHRS, CDR2 YFSETQ.

This clonotype was recorded many times. The rearrangement links TRBV10-3 to TRBJ1-2; no clear D gene. CDR3 length equals 13 residues. Trimming removed 5 bases from V and 4 bases from J, with 11 bases in between. Germline V lookup: CDR1 ENHRY, CDR2 SYGVKD. The DNA of the CDR3 is TGTGCCATCAGTTCAAGAGGAGGCTATGGCTACACCTTC. Amino acids: CAISSRGGYGYTF.

The V gene is TRBV6-6, the J gene TRBJ2-1; 9 positions match TRBD2. This CDR3 spans 13 amino acids. J lost 4 bases, V lost 11 bases, and 6 bases had no gene match. Looked up from germline, CDR1 is MNHNY and CDR2 is SVGAGI (reference sequence). CDR3 nucleotide sequence: TGTGCCGGAGCGGGGGGCGCTTACAATGAGCAGTTCTTC. Its translation: CAGAGGAYNEQFF.

The V gene is TRBV20-1, the J gene TRBJ2-1; the D is unclear. The DNA matches TRBJ2-7 better at its end, which makes the J call doubtful. The CDR3 has 14 residues. Germline CDR1 DFQATT, CDR2 SNEGSKA (reference sequence). The CDR3 DNA sequence: TGCAGTCCTGATGTCTTTAACACCTACAATGAGCAGTACTTC. It is translated as CSPDVFNTYNEQYF.

The CDR3 DNA reads TGCAGTGCAGCAGCCGGACAGGGGGTGGGAGATACGCAGTATTTT. Protein sequence: CSAAAGQGVGDTQYF. This chain links TRBV20-1 with TRBJ2-3, with TRBD1 identical over 10 bases. The junction had 11 bases not matched to a gene; V was cut back by 6 bases and J by 5 bases. The CDR3 loop spans 15 amino acids. CDR1 is DFQATT and CDR2 is SNEGSKA in the germline V gene (reference sequence).

This clonotype was recorded a few times. This chain connects TRBV6-2 or TRBV6-3 to TRBJ2-1; 11 bases map to TRBD2. CDR1 is MNHEY and CDR2 is SVGEGT in the germline V gene. CDR3 length: 17 amino acids. V gave up 4 bases and J gave up 7 bases; unmatched junction bases: 12. The CDR3 region has the DNA TGTGCCAGCAGTTCTGACATACTAGCGGGAGATCGTAATGAGCAGTTCTTC. Its protein product is CASSSDILAGDRNEQFF.

The CDR3 loop reads CASRSEQGAYNEQFF. As DNA, the CDR3 is TGTGCCAGCAGGTCCGAACAGGGTGCCTACAATGAGCAGTTCTTC. The rearrangement uses TRBV12-3 or TRBV12-4 and TRBJ2-1; D is possibly TRBD1 (6 bases). CDR3 length: 15 amino acids. V was cut by 6 bases and J by 2 bases, with 14 bases left in between.

The genes are TRBV20-1 and TRBJ1-4, with D maybe TRBD1 (5 bases). Per germline, CDR1 DFQATT and CDR2 SNEGSKA (reference sequence). The CDR3 is 13 amino acids. Deletions cut 3 bases from V and 6 bases from J, with 11 bases between. The CDR3 loop is CSASSGGDEKLFF. CDR3 DNA sequence: TGCAGTGCTAGTTCCGGGGGGGATGAAAAACTGTTTTTT.

A few counts support this clonotype. The J gene is TRBJ2-1, the V gene TRBV9; TRBD2 is a possible D gene (6 bases). Germline loops: CDR1 SGDLS, CDR2 YYNGEE. Trimming removed 7 bases from V and 4 bases from J, with 12 bases in between. The CDR3 is 13 amino acids. The CDR3 is CASSGGLYNEQFF. CDR3 in DNA: TGTGCCAGCTCTGGAGGGCTGTACAATGAGCAGTTCTTC.

This clonotype was observed a handful of times. This chain uses TRBV15 with TRBJ2-6; TRBD2 is a possible D gene (6 bases). The CDR3 extends over 14 amino acids. V was trimmed by 4 bases and J by 3 bases, leaving 7 bases between them. Germline assignment: CDR1 LNHNV and CDR2 YYDKDF (reference sequence). The CDR3 DNA reads as TGTGCCACCAGCATGGGAGGTGGGGCCAACGTCCTGACTTTC. Encoded protein: CATSMGGGANVLTF.

J is TRBJ1-2 and V is TRBV12-3 or TRBV12-4; D is uncertain. This CDR3 contains 14 residues. Between the trimmed V and J ends, which lost 3 bases and 2 bases, there was a span of 10 bases. The CDR3, as DNA: TGTGCCAGCAGTTTGAATAGGCAAAACTATGGCTACACCTTC. Its protein is CASSLNRQNYGYTF.

In this sample, this clonotype turned up once. This chain joins TRBV28 and TRBJ1-4; tentatively, D is TRBD1 (5 bases). V dropped 6 bases and J dropped 8 bases, with 19 bases sitting between them. The CDR3 contains 15 residues. Germline V CDR1 and CDR2: MDHEN, SYDVKM. The CDR3 loop is CASSKTESGPEKLFF. CDR3 nucleotide sequence: TGTGCCAGCAGCAAGACAGAATCGGGGCCGGAAAAACTGTTTTTT.

The chain links TRBV29-1 to TRBJ2-1, with D possibly TRBD1 on 6 matching bases. Germline V lookup: CDR1 SQVTM, CDR2 ANQGSEA. Trimming pared 3 bases from V and 6 bases from J, leaving 12 bases between. This CDR3 is built from 13 residues. CDR3 nucleotides: TGCAGCGTTGATAAACAGGGTCGCAATGAGCAGTTCTTC. Protein sequence: CSVDKQGRNEQFF.

This chain connects TRBV4-1 to TRBJ1-1; D is ambiguous. The V gene lost 2 bases and the J gene lost 3 bases, with 10 bases spanning the gap. This CDR3 is built from 14 residues. The germline gives CDR1 MGHRA, CDR2 YSYEKL. CDR3 loop: CASSQNPRYTEAFF. CDR3 sequence (DNA): TGCGCCAGCAGCCAAAACCCGCGATACACTGAAGCTTTCTTT.

This clonotype was seen more than once but under ten times. V and J are TRBV28 and TRBJ2-3; D is possibly TRBD2 (6 bases). Germline-derived CDR1 and CDR2 are MDHEN and SYDVKM. V was shortened by 8 bases and J by 1 base, with 13 bases between the two germline ends. The CDR3 is 14 residues long. CDR3 in DNA: TGTGCCAGCGATAATCGCGGGGGCACAGATACGCAGTATTTT. It yields the protein CASDNRGGTDTQYF. Together with reference TRBV28 and TRBJ2-3, the CDR3 gives the full variable domain: DVKVTQSSRYLVKRTGEKVFLECVQDMDHENMFWYRQDPGLGLRLIYFSYDVKMKEKGDIPEGYSVSREKKERFSLILESASTNQTSMYLCASDNRGGTDTQYFGPGTRLTVL.